One sample yielded the 17 T cell receptor beta chains listed below, sequenced in a study of CD8+CD57+ T cells in acquired aplastic anemia. Researchers used genomic DNA as the template to profile TCR beta VDJ and CDR3. One entry per CDR3 protein, called by TCRdb with MiXCR from the reads. The sample includes some 120,000 distinct CDR3 sequences, about half of them seen just once. Sequenced input: sorted CD4+, CD8+, or CD8+CD57+ T cells (not recorded which) from PBMCs. The receptors here all came from a human donor in good health, serving as a control.

The rearrangement uses TRBV19 and TRBJ2-3; D may be TRBD2 (6 bases). The CDR3 is made up of 13 amino acids. CDR1 and CDR2 (germline): LNHDA, SQIVND (reference sequence). V was trimmed by 4 bases and J by 1 base, leaving 6 bases between them. The CDR3 sequence: CASSTGGTDTQYF. As DNA, the CDR3 is TGTGCCAGTAGTACGGGGGGCACAGATACGCAGTATTTT.

The chain couples TRBV24-1 to TRBJ1-2; D is possibly TRBD1 (6 bases). This CDR3 is 12 amino acids long. Germline V gives CDR1 KGHDR, CDR2 SFDVKD. V shed 2 bases and J shed 13 bases, with 13 bases lying between them. For the CDR3, the DNA is TGTGCCACCAGTGATTCCGGACAGAGAGCCACCTTC. Amino acid sequence: CATSDSGQRATF.

As to this clonotype: At one end, the junction sequence differs from germline, possibly due to a read error. J is TRBJ2-7 and V is TRBV29-1; 8 bases match TRBD1. Germline CDR1 reads SQVTM; CDR2 reads ANQGSEA. CDR3 length: 14 residues. The CDR3 DNA reads as TGCAGCGTTGAAGGGACAGGGTCTATCGGCGAGCGGTACTTC. Its translation: CSVEGTGSIGERYF.

This sequence joins TRBV7-9 and TRBJ2-7, with TRBD1 identical over 7 bases. The CDR3 runs 14 residues. The V and J ends lost 2 bases and 5 bases, in that order; junction bases with no gene match: 6. CDR1 SEHNR and CDR2 FQNEAQ come from the germline V gene (reference sequence). The CDR3 spells CASSLTGARDEQYF. In nucleotides, the CDR3 is TGTGCCAGCAGCTTAACAGGGGCGCGGGACGAGCAGTACTTC.

A word on this clonotype: A clone one base away is much larger, so this may be a read error. This chain uses TRBV20-1 with TRBJ1-1; 8 positions agree with TRBD1. The germline CDR1 and CDR2 sequences are DFQATT and SNEGSKA (reference sequence). CDR3 size: 15 residues. V trimming: 1 base; J trimming: 0 bases; junction bases outside the gene matches: 4. The CDR3 DNA follows: TGCAGTGCTAGAGTACAGGGGGGTGTGAACACTGAAGCTTTCTTT. Translated, it gives CSARVQGGVNTEAFF.

This chain joins TRBV6-4 and TRBJ1-2, with unresolved D. Germline CDR1 and CDR2: MRHNA and SNTAGT. The V end was cut by 3 bases, the J end by 4 bases, with 15 bases between. The CDR3 totals 15 residues. CDR3 sequence (DNA): TGTGCCAGCAGTGAAAGAGAGGGTGCCCTCTATGGCTACACCTTC. Protein product: CASSEREGALYGYTF.

By proportion, this clonotype is medium-sized. The chain couples TRBV24-1 to TRBJ1-2, with 7 bases fitting TRBD1. The CDR3 consists of 17 residues. The junction had 11 bases not matched to a gene; V was cut back by 1 base and J by 4 bases. From germline, CDR1 is KGHDR and CDR2 SFDVKD. CDR3 region: CATSDLTEGARIYGYTF. Written as DNA, the CDR3 is TGTGCCACCAGTGATTTAACTGAGGGGGCGCGGATCTATGGCTACACCTTC.

In its sample, this clonotype was seen a few times. The V call is TRBV5-1, the J call TRBJ1-2; 8 positions agree with TRBD1. This CDR3 contains 15 residues. Germline V lookup: CDR1 SGHRS, CDR2 YFSETQ. J lost 4 bases, V lost 3 bases, and 8 bases had no gene match. CDR3 nucleotide sequence: TGCGCCAGCAGCTCACCAGGGGGCTCAAGCTATGGCTACACCTTC. It specifies CASSSPGGSSYGYTF.

This chain joins TRBV5-1 and TRBJ1-1; no clear D. V was shortened by 4 bases and J by 10 bases, with 20 bases between the two germline ends. This CDR3 is built from 14 residues. Germline loops: CDR1 SGHRS, CDR2 YFSETQ. The CDR3: CASSPGEGIYGAFF. The CDR3 DNA reads TGCGCCAGCAGCCCCGGGGAGGGAATCTATGGAGCTTTCTTT.

This clonotype showed up just once. Relative to the germline gene, one junction end is altered; a read error may explain this. This chain connects TRBV14 to TRBJ2-2; D possibly matches TRBD1 or TRBD2 (5 bases each). CDR1 is SGHDN and CDR2 is FVKESK in the germline V gene. The CDR3 has 13 residues. The CDR3 DNA follows: TGTGCCAGCAGTTTTCTACTCACCAGGGAGCTGCTTTTT. Its translation is CASSFLLTRELLF.

V gene TRBV2 combines with J gene TRBJ1-1; D unresolved. Germline values: CDR1 SNHLY, CDR2 FYNNEI. This CDR3 contains 11 residues. Trimming left V 8 bases short and J 0 bases short, with 4 bases between. Written as DNA, the CDR3 is TGTGCCAGCTCGATGAACACTGAAGCTTTCTTT. This translates into CASSMNTEAFF.

The rearrangement links TRBV2 to TRBJ1-4, with a possible D match to TRBD1 (5 bases). CDR1 is SNHLY and CDR2 is FYNNEI in the germline V gene. V lost 2 bases and J lost 4, with 14 bases in between. This CDR3 contains 16 residues. The CDR3 region has the DNA TGTGCCAGCAGTGAAAGGGCGCCAGGGTTTAATGAAAAACTGTTTTTT. Its translation is CASSERAPGFNEKLFF.

This clonotype has only one observation. Mismatch with germline at one junction end may stem from a read error. The chain couples TRBV7-2 to TRBJ2-5; the D gene is possibly TRBD2 (6 bases). This CDR3 has 14 amino acids. Germline lookup yields CDR1 SGHTA and CDR2 FQGNSA. For the CDR3, the DNA is TGTGCCAGCAGCTTTAGCGGAGGGGCCGGGACCCTGTACTTC. It encodes CASSFSGGAGTLYF.

This chain connects TRBV15 to TRBJ2-7; D is possibly TRBD1 (5 bases). This CDR3 contains 14 residues. V was clipped by 4 bases and J by 3 bases, with 13 bases between them. The germline V gene encodes CDR1 LNHNV and CDR2 YYDKDF (reference sequence). The CDR3 reads CATSTPSQDYEQYF. In nucleotides, the CDR3 is TGTGCCACCAGCACCCCCTCACAGGACTACGAGCAGTACTTC. Variable domain in full (rest from reference TRBV15 and TRBJ2-7): DAMVIQNPRYQVTQFGKPVTLSCSQTLNHNVMYWYQQKSSQAPKLLFHYYDKDFNNEADTPDNFQSRRPNTSFCFLDIRSPGLGDTAMYLCATSTPSQDYEQYFGPGTRLTVT.

This clonotype was seen at least ten times. The chain is built from TRBV7-2 and TRBJ1-4; a possible D gene is TRBD1 (6 bases). CDR3 length: 14 amino acids. CDR1 and CDR2 from the germline V gene are SGHTA and FQGNSA. The germline V and J ends were trimmed by 5 bases and 8 bases, with 15 bases remaining between them. The CDR3 loop reads CASSPGGYSEKLFF. The CDR3 nucleotides read TGTGCCAGCAGCCCTGGGGGCTACAGCGAAAAACTGTTTTTT.

The V call is TRBV7-9, the J call TRBJ2-5, with D maybe TRBD2 (6 bases). Per the germline V gene, CDR1 is SEHNR and CDR2 is FQNEAQ (reference sequence). The germline V and J ends were trimmed by 6 bases and 7 bases, with 18 bases remaining between them. CDR3 size: 14 residues. CDR3 DNA: TGTGCCAGCAGTCCGGGGGTCAAAGGAAGGACCCAGTACTTC. This codes for CASSPGVKGRTQYF.

Ten or more counts support this clonotype. V usage is TRBV5-1 and J usage is TRBJ2-5; TRBD1 agrees at 9 bases. The germline V gene encodes CDR1 SGHRS and CDR2 YFSETQ. The V gene end was trimmed by 3 bases and the J gene end by 5 bases; junction bases not matched to a gene: 5. This CDR3 contains 14 residues. The CDR3 is CASSSGQGRETQYF. The CDR3 DNA follows: TGCGCCAGCAGCTCAGGACAGGGGAGGGAGACCCAGTACTTC.